This entry lists 7 T cell receptor beta chains sequenced from one sample in a study of blood T cell repertoires in COVID-19 (dated by TCRdb to 2020 to 2021). Library generation was performed with the immunoSEQ multiplex PCR assay. TCRdb took this table from immuneACCESS and kept in-frame rearrangements with V and J called. Such tables lack part of the clones; where checked against another copy, unresolved V genes explain under half of the gap, and the rest is unexplained. This sample comprises some 98,000 clones, around 83% of them detected only once. Of the sample, roughly 25% is held by the ten largest clones. The sample was peripheral blood. The source of these receptors is a man in his 60s with acute or convalescent COVID-19.

The V call is TRBV4-3, the J call TRBJ1-3; 9 bases align to TRBD1. Germline lookup yields CDR1 LGHNA and CDR2 YSLEER. CDR3 size: 18 residues. Trimming took 0 bases from V and 6 from J; bases not matched to a gene: 12. CDR3 amino acids: CASSQDFPGQGPVNTIYF. For the CDR3, the DNA is TGCGCCAGCAGCCAAGACTTCCCGGGACAGGGACCAGTAAACACCATATATTTT.

The CDR3 DNA reads TGCGCCAGCAGCTTGGATAGGGGGAACACTGAAGCTTTCTTT. Residues: CASSLDRGNTEAFF. The rearrangement uses TRBV5-1 and TRBJ1-1; weak D call: TRBD1 (5 bases). V was trimmed by 0 bases and J by 1 base, leaving 7 bases between them. Germline CDR1 is SGHRS and CDR2 is YFSETQ. The CDR3 runs to 14 residues.

The chain uses TRBV12-5 and TRBJ1-1; no reliable D call. CDR3 length: 13 residues. CDR1 LGHNT and CDR2 FRNRAP come from the germline V gene. V lost 2 bases and J lost 1, with 5 bases in between. The CDR3: CASGLYGNTEAFF. DNA of the CDR3: TGTGCTAGTGGTTTGTACGGGAACACTGAAGCTTTCTTT.

V usage is TRBV5-1 and J usage is TRBJ2-1; TRBD1 agrees at 7 bases. This CDR3 is 15 amino acids long. Germline CDR1 reads SGHRS; CDR2 reads YFSETQ. J was trimmed by 4 bases and V by 5 bases; bases with no gene match: 9. CDR3 nucleotides: TGCGCCAGCAGTCGTCCGGGACAGACTTACAATGAGCAGTTCTTC. It yields the protein CASSRPGQTYNEQFF.

The CDR3 sequence is CASSWQGVPYGYTF. In nucleotides, the CDR3 is TGTGCCAGCAGTTGGCAGGGGGTACCCTATGGCTACACCTTC. The rearrangement joins TRBV28 to TRBJ1-2; 7 bases line up with TRBD1. CDR1 MDHEN and CDR2 SYDVKM come from the germline V gene. The CDR3 is made up of 14 amino acids. The ends lost 4 bases at V and 4 bases at J; junction bases unmatched: 6.

This rearrangement joins TRBV4-2 to TRBJ1-5, with a weak D call TRBD1 (5 bases). Germline assignment: CDR1 LGHNA and CDR2 YNFKEQ. Trimming removed 4 bases from V and 0 bases from J, with 10 bases in between. This CDR3 is built from 15 residues. The CDR3 sequence: CASSPGGSSNQPQHF. The CDR3 region has the DNA TGTGCCAGCAGCCCCGGGGGGTCTAGCAATCAGCCCCAGCATTTT.

The chain is built from TRBV5-1 and TRBJ1-4; D remains unclear. The germline V gene has CDR1 SGHRS and CDR2 YFSETQ. V was shortened by 0 bases and J by 0 bases, with 9 bases between the two germline ends. The CDR3 totals 16 residues. Here the CDR3 DNA reads TGCGCCAGCAGCTTGGATGCGGGCTCAACTAATGAAAAACTGTTTTTT. As protein: CASSLDAGSTNEKLFF.